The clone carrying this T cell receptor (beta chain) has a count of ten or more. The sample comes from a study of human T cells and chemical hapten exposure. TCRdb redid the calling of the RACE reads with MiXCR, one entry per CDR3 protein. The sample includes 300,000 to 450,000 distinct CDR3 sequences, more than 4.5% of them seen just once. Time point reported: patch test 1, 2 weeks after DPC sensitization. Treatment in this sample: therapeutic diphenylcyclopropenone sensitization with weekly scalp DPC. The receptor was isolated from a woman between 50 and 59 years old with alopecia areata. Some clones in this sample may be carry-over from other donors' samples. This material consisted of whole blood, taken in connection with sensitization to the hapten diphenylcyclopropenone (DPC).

The CDR3 region has the DNA TGTGCCAGCAGCCAATATACGATTGACTATGGCTACACCTTC. It translates to CASSQYTIDYGYTF. V usage is TRBV7-2 and J usage is TRBJ1-2; D gene ambiguous. The CDR3 is 14 residues long. V was cut by 5 bases and J by 3 bases, with 13 bases left in between. The germline CDR1 and CDR2 sequences are SGHTA and FQGNSA.